This entry lists 21 T cell receptor beta chains sequenced from one sample in a study of shared clonotypes between healthy human individuals. Libraries were prepared by immunoSEQ multiplex PCR; TCRdb keeps only in-frame clonotypes and omits some of them. The sample holds around 100,000 clones, around 71% seen once. The sequenced material came from memory CD8+ T cells sorted from blood. Stated subset: CD45RO+ cells pooled with CCR7-negative TemRA cells. Receptors originate from a woman between 25 and 40 years old in good health.

The V and J genes are TRBV23-1 and TRBJ1-1; D remains unclear. TRBV23-1 is sorted into the ORF group, with uncertain function. The CDR3 totals 15 residues. V was pared by 5 bases and J by 0 bases, with 13 bases between. The CDR3 DNA sequence: TGCGCCAGCAGTTCCATAACTCCCTTGAACACTGAAGCTTTCTTT. It specifies CASSSITPLNTEAFF.

Concerning this clone itself: One junction end disagrees with the germline gene, perhaps due to a read error. The chain couples TRBV10-3 to TRBJ2-1; D might be TRBD2 (6 bases). CDR1 is ENHRY, CDR2 SYGVKD, per germline. The CDR3 consists of 17 residues. The CDR3 protein is CASSDHGGLGSHNEQFF. For the CDR3, the DNA is TGTGCCAGCAGTGACCATGGAGGGTTGGGGTCACACAATGAGCAGTTCTTC.

The chain couples TRBV28 to TRBJ1-1; the D gene is possibly TRBD1 (5 bases). The germline gives CDR1 MDHEN, CDR2 SYDVKM. V was cut by 5 bases and J by 0 bases, with 22 bases left in between. This CDR3 is built from 18 residues. In DNA, the CDR3 is TGTGCCAGCAGTCTTTGGCCCTCGGGGACGGGAATGAACACTGAAGCTTTCTTT. Translating gives CASSLWPSGTGMNTEAFF.

This rearrangement joins TRBV27 to TRBJ1-1; D remains unclear. The germline gives CDR1 MNHEY, CDR2 SMNVEV (reference sequence). The CDR3 loop spans 16 amino acids. Between the trimmed V and J ends, which lost 4 bases and 2 bases, there was a span of 17 bases. The CDR3 DNA sequence: TGTGCCAGCAGTTCGGCCCCGGGCGGATTAAACACTGAAGCTTTCTTT. This sequence encodes CASSSAPGGLNTEAFF.

The genes are TRBV5-5 and TRBJ2-7; 7 bases agree with TRBD1. Unmatched junction bases numbered 3, after V lost 3 bases and J lost 3 bases. The CDR3 is 13 residues long. Germline values: CDR1 SGHKS, CDR2 YYEKEE (reference sequence). The CDR3 DNA reads TGTGCCAGCAGCTCCCGGGACAGCTACGAGCAGTACTTC. Residues: CASSSRDSYEQYF.

This rearrangement joins TRBV7-9 to TRBJ2-7; D is perhaps TRBD2 (6 bases). The ends were cut back, 5 bases at V and 8 bases at J, with 16 bases in the middle. Germline V lookup: CDR1 SEHNR, CDR2 FQNEAQ (reference sequence). This CDR3 has 13 residues. In DNA form, the CDR3 reads TGTGCCAGCAGCGTTTTCGGGAGCCCGAAGCAGTACTTC. Protein product: CASSVFGSPKQYF.

The sample holds a few counts of this clone. Different DNA sequences within this sample yield the same CDR3. V and J are TRBV2 and TRBJ1-3; D not certain. V was shortened by 5 bases and J by 0 bases, with 8 bases between the two germline ends. Germline assignment: CDR1 SNHLY and CDR2 FYNNEI. This CDR3 has 14 residues. CDR3 bases: TGTGCCAGCAGTCGAACAGTCTCTGGAAACACCATATATTTT. As protein: CASSRTVSGNTIYF.

V usage is TRBV2 and J usage is TRBJ1-2, with D maybe TRBD1 (5 bases). V shed 4 bases and J shed 4 bases, with 13 bases lying between them. The V gene's germline CDR1 is SNHLY and CDR2 FYNNEI. The CDR3 loop spans 14 amino acids. CDR3 sequence (DNA): TGTGCCAGCAGTGGGGAAGGGGAAGGCTATGGCTACACCTTC. This translates into CASSGEGEGYGYTF.

V is TRBV4-2 and J is TRBJ2-1, with 7 bases lining up with TRBD2. Germline CDR1 reads LGHNA; CDR2 reads YNFKEQ. V shed 0 bases, J shed 7 bases, and the junction held 9 bases outside the gene matches. This CDR3 contains 16 residues. The CDR3 DNA reads TGTGCCAGCAGCCAAGATGAGGGAGGGCCTTCAAATGAGCAGTTCTTC. Its translation is CASSQDEGGPSNEQFF.

V usage is TRBV30 and J usage is TRBJ2-2; 12 positions agree with TRBD2. There are 12 residues in the CDR3. The trim removed 3 bases at V and 14 bases at J, leaving 4 bases unmatched. Germline CDR1 GTSNPN, CDR2 SVGIG (reference sequence). DNA for the CDR3: TGTGCCTGGAGGACTAGCGGGAGAGTACTGTTTTTT. It translates to CAWRTSGRVLFF.

The chain carries TRBV5-4 and TRBJ2-1; 8 bases agree with TRBD2. Germline CDR1 reads SGHNT; CDR2 reads YYREEE (reference sequence). This CDR3 comprises 12 residues. The trim removed 6 bases at V and 9 bases at J, leaving 5 bases unmatched. DNA of the CDR3: TGTGCCAGCACAAGCGGGAGTGGTGAGCAGTTCTTC. Its protein is CASTSGSGEQFF.

This chain uses TRBV28 with TRBJ1-4; D is ambiguous. Trimming stripped 6 bases from V and 0 bases from J, with 17 bases between. Germline V gives CDR1 MDHEN, CDR2 SYDVKM. The CDR3 has 17 residues. The CDR3, as DNA: TGTGCCAGCAGCTGCCTAGCCGGGCTTGCAACTAATGAAAAACTGTTTTTT. Translating gives CASSCLAGLATNEKLFF.

This clone was counted only a few times. The chain carries TRBV7-9 and TRBJ1-1; no firm D call. The CDR3 consists of 14 residues. Germline V gene sequence: CDR1 SEHNR, CDR2 FQNEAQ (reference sequence). V lost 3 bases, J lost 2 bases, and 10 bases lay in between. Here the CDR3 DNA reads TGTGCCAGCAGCTTTACGAAGGGAAACACTGAAGCTTTCTTT. This sequence encodes CASSFTKGNTEAFF.

The gene calls are TRBV14 and TRBJ1-2; D unclear. This CDR3 contains 15 residues. Germline V CDR1 and CDR2: SGHDN, FVKESK. V was pared by 2 bases and J by 2 bases, with 12 bases between. The CDR3 reads CASSQFGSSNYGYTF. CDR3 in DNA: TGTGCCAGCAGCCAATTTGGCAGCTCAAACTATGGCTACACCTTC.

The chain couples TRBV28 to TRBJ1-1; D not certain. Germline V CDR1 and CDR2: MDHEN, SYDVKM. This CDR3 has 14 amino acids. Trimming left V 3 bases short and J 0 bases short, with 8 bases between. CDR3 in amino acids: CASSLPRLNTEAFF. CDR3 in DNA: TGTGCCAGCAGTTTGCCCCGATTGAACACTGAAGCTTTCTTT.

The rearrangement uses TRBV9 and TRBJ2-1; maybe TRBD1 (6 bases). This CDR3 is 13 amino acids long. Between the trimmed V and J ends, which lost 7 bases and 5 bases, there was a span of 13 bases. Germline V gives CDR1 SGDLS, CDR2 YYNGEE. DNA of the CDR3: TGTGCCAGCGGGCGGACAGCCAACAATGAGCAGTTCTTC. Its translation: CASGRTANNEQFF. Full variable domain (rest looked up from reference TRBV9 and TRBJ2-1): DSGVTQTPKHLITATGQRVTLRCSPRSGDLSVYWYQQSLDQGLQFLIQYYNGEERAKGNILERFSAQQFPDLHSELNLSSLELGDSALYFCASGRTANNEQFFGPGTRLTVL.

In DNA form, the CDR3 reads TGCGCCAGCACCCTTGGGACTAGCGCTGCTCTCACCGGGGAGCTGTTTTTT. Protein: CASTLGTSAALTGELFF. The gene calls are TRBV5-1 and TRBJ2-2; 10 positions match TRBD2. CDR3 length: 17 residues. With V trimmed by 6 bases and J by 4 bases, 12 bases remained unmatched. Germline CDR1 and CDR2: SGHRS and YFSETQ.

This sequence joins TRBV30 and TRBJ1-3; TRBD1 aligns across 7 bases. The V gene end was trimmed by 6 bases and the J gene end by 1 base; junction bases not matched to a gene: 9. The CDR3 covers 15 residues. Germline values: CDR1 GTSNPN, CDR2 SVGIG (reference sequence). The CDR3 bases are TGTGCCTGTGAGGACAGGATCGGGTCTGGAAACACCATATATTTT. Its translation is CACEDRIGSGNTIYF.

The chain employs TRBV15 and TRBJ1-2, with TRBD1 matching 7 bases. CDR1 and CDR2 from the germline V gene are LNHNV and YYDKDF (reference sequence). V was pared by 0 bases and J by 0 bases, with 16 bases of the junction left unmatched. The CDR3 contains 20 residues. This CDR3 is CATSRERPLTGPLTNYGYTF. CDR3 nucleotide sequence: TGTGCCACCAGCAGAGAAAGACCCTTGACAGGGCCGTTAACTAACTATGGCTACACCTTC.

This clone was observed a single time. The J gene is TRBJ1-2, the V gene TRBV29-1; D call uncertain. The germline V gene has CDR1 SQVTM and CDR2 ANQGSEA. Trimming took 3 bases from V and 7 from J, leaving 15 bases between them. There are 13 residues in the CDR3. The CDR3 DNA follows: TGCAGCGTTGAGAACTACTTAGGACCTGGCTACACCTTC. Translation: CSVENYLGPGYTF.

This clone occurred many times. The V and J genes are TRBV4-1 and TRBJ2-1; 10 bases fit TRBD2. From germline, CDR1 is MGHRA and CDR2 YSYEKL. The CDR3 loop spans 15 amino acids. J lost 7 bases, V lost 2 bases, and 5 bases had no gene match. The CDR3 DNA sequence: TGCGCCAGCAGCCAACTAGCGGGAGATATAAATGAGCAGTTCTTC. It specifies CASSQLAGDINEQFF.